The TCR beta chain described here comes from a study of CD8 T cells in ankylosing spondylitis. Quantitative 5'-RACE with molecular barcodes was used to make the TCR beta libraries. TCRdb passed the 5' RACE reads through MiXCR, listing each CDR3 protein once. Of 500,000 or so distinct CDR3 sequences in the sample, approximately 5.3% were seen once. Study results and limitations: One TCR beta motif, made up of eight highly homologous variants, appeared characteristic of ankylosing spondylitis blood. A number of the motif variants had already been described in reactive arthritis synovial fluid and blood. Significant enrichment of disease-linked clones was reportedly seen in matched ankylosing spondylitis synovial fluid. CD8+ disease-linked clones were present at relatively low frequencies in blood.

CDR3 size: 13 residues. Germline V gene data show CDR1 as DFQATT and CDR2 as SNEGSKA (reference sequence). V gave up 6 bases and J gave up 0 bases, with 8 bases separating them. There are many counts of this clonotype. What it recognizes is unknown. This chain uses TRBV20-1 with TRBJ1-4; no clear D gene. Sequenced input: blood, either unsorted or a sorted T cell fraction (not recorded which). This receptor was identified in a male donor with ankylosing spondylitis. CDR3 amino acids: CSAIRSTNEKLFF. CDR3 coding DNA: TGCAGTGCGATAAGATCAACTAATGAAAAACTGTTTTTT.